This T cell receptor beta chain was sequenced for a study of T-cell memory formation after mild COVID-19. The overall study: Each donor largely had its own TCR clusters.

Barcoded TCR alpha and TCR beta cDNA libraries with UMIs came from 5'RACE using constant-segment primers. TCRdb reprocessed the 5' RACE reads via MiXCR and lists one record per CDR3 protein. The data contain about 270,000 distinct CDR3 sequences, 16% of them seen just once; the ten biggest clones take up 20% to 25%. Trimming removed 2 bases from V and 7 bases from J, with 17 bases in between. The CDR3 runs to 15 residues. Germline V gene lookup returns CDR1 SEHNR and CDR2 FQNEAQ (reference sequence). With respect to this clonotype: Antigen: not known.

Study conclusions and caveats: Among clones contracting day 15 to 85, CD4/CD8 was balanced, whereas later expanders leaned CD4+. CD4+ clones that contracted lay mainly in CM and EM; CD8+ ones lay in EMRA.

The chain combines TRBV7-9 with TRBJ1-2; D might be TRBD1 (6 bases). The receptor was isolated from a man aged 18 to 30 who had mild COVID-19 (a few samples of this study predate the infection). Cell type and time point are not known. Sequenced material: PBMCs or a T cell subset sorted from them (not recorded which). For the CDR3, the DNA is TGTGCCAGCAGCTTACCCGACAGGCTTGGGGGTGGCTACACCTTC. Protein sequence: CASSLPDRLGGGYTF. Together with reference TRBV7-9 and TRBJ1-2, the CDR3 gives the full variable domain: DTGVSQNPRHKITKRGQNVTFRCDPISEHNRLYWYRQTLGQGPEFLTYFQNEAQLEKSRLLSDRFSAERPKGSFSTLEIQRTEQGDSAMYLCASSLPDRLGGGYTFGSGTRLTVV.